The sequence of this T cell receptor (beta chain) was determined in a study of brain T cells in children with intractable seizures (dated by TCRdb to the early 2020s). Regarding the study in general: Resected brain tissue from some 53 pediatric epilepsy surgery cases was initially screened for immune gene transcripts with a NanoString immunology panel. About 70% of the 12 selected surgery cases also had pre-surgery blood sequenced, which left four cases with brain tissue only.

From the cysteine up to the phenylalanine, the CDR3 has a length of 15 residues. Of all the DNA, just the CDR3 is kept, 45 bases in frame from base 1. The germline V end is reduced by 5 bases and the J end by 0 bases; junction bases left unmatched: 2. The germline V gene specifies SGHRS as CDR1 and YFSETQ as CDR2. What the work shows at the level of the full study, not this receptor alone: The patients' HCMV serostatus was not known, and viral specificity was inferred solely from CDR3 sequence similarity. Because pre- and post-surgery blood were sequenced to different depths, clones absent from the pre-surgery sample may reflect undersampling.

Concerning this clone: Its antigen is currently not known. Per-base quality was not reported, and no clone a single base away is much larger than it.

Per the publication, the time point label means: blood from clinic visit 5 months post-surgery; TSC patient then seizure free. The surgery cases showing the highest brain T cell transcript signatures were chosen for TCR beta chain sequencing of brain tissue and, when available, of blood. Prior to surgery, the patients had been treated with at least one anti-epileptic drug. The TCR-sequenced patients were children whose drug-resistant epilepsy was caused by tuberous sclerosis complex, focal cortical dysplasia, Rasmussen encephalitis or hemimegalencephaly. The Monarch genomic DNA purification kit was used to extract bulk genomic DNA from unsorted brain tissue and from whole blood. TCR beta chain sequences were generated from genomic DNA using the immunoSEQ assay. The study's own analysis went as follows. Any CDR3 sequence that did not begin with the conserved framework cysteine at position 104 was removed by hand. To get clonality, the normalized Shannon's Diversity Index was subtracted from one, giving values from 0 (maximal diversity) to 1 (oligoclonal). Chi-squared comparison-of-proportions tests assessed whether the same CDR3 differed in frequency between samples, such as brain versus blood. Public clonotypes were found through immuneACCESS searches, while the VDJdb browser was used to judge similarity to known antiviral clonotypes. The table comes from immuneACCESS by way of TCRdb, which keeps in-frame sequences with V and J called. Part of the clones is missing from these tables; in studies checked, under half for an unresolved V gene and the rest for unknown reasons. V and J calls and clone size are as listed in that table; D and trimming were resolved from the DNA. This sample is represented by 300,000 to 400,000 clones; roughly 92% of them were singletons. 5% to 7% of the sample comes from the top ten.

Recombination linked TRBV5-1 to TRBJ1-2; TRBD1 fits 12 bases in the junction. Sequencing used peripheral blood, obtained around 5 months after surgery. The TCR sequence derives from a boy in the first two years of life with tuberous sclerosis and intractable seizures. The CDR3 region: CASRGTGGPNYGYTF. In nucleotides, the sequence is TGCGCCAGCAGGGGGACAGGGGGCCCTAACTATGGCTACACCTTC.